The clone carrying this TCR beta chain showed up just a few times. The protocol was immunoSEQ multiplex PCR, while the TCRdb copy is restricted to in-frame clones and leaves out a portion. Altogether about 4,900 clones are present, about 80% being singletons, with the ten largest covering approximately 8.4%. This entry comes from a study of immune evolution from preneoplasia to lung adenocarcinoma. The CDR3 contains 12 residues. Germline loops: CDR1 GTSNPN, CDR2 SVGIG (reference sequence). Deletions cut 3 bases from V and 10 bases from J, with 10 bases between. The chain has TRBV30 and TRBJ1-6; D is perhaps TRBD1 (5 bases). The source material was FFPE minimally invasive lung adenocarcinoma tissue. This TCR was sampled from a person aged 70 to 85 with lung adenocarcinoma. CDR3 bases: TGTGCCTGGAGCGGGGGTAGCTCACCCCTCCACTTT. This sequence encodes CAWSGGSSPLHF.